This TCR beta chain was sequenced during a study of CD8 T cells in Susac syndrome. Random hexamers were used to reverse transcribe the RNA input (about 0.5 to 1 ug). TCRdb itself ran the immunoSEQ multiplex PCR reads through MiXCR, one entry per CDR3 protein. This sample has 400,000 or so distinct CDR3 sequences, with around 85% found just once. The CDR3 is 23 amino acids. The V gene's germline CDR1 is MDHEN and CDR2 SYDVKM. Between the trimmed V and J ends, which lost 7 bases and 4 bases, there was a span of 41 bases. Negative isolation was used for CD8+ and CD4+ T cells and FACS enrichment for TEMRA cells.

This chain links TRBV28 with TRBJ1-5, with a possible D match to TRBD1 (5 bases). The clonotype originates from a human donor with multiple sclerosis. What was sequenced was CD8+ T cells from PBMCs. CDR3 nucleotide sequence: TGTGCCAGCACCTCACCTACCACACCACTTGGTAGTGGTTTCGACAGCTGGAATCAGCCCCAGCATTTT. It is translated as CASTSPTTPLGSGFDSWNQPQHF.